This T cell receptor beta chain was obtained from a study of monozygotic twins with inflammatory bowel disease. Study results and caveats: Those with IBD had lower TCRbeta diversity (inverse Simpson) than their healthy co-twins did.

Blood was drawn at 2.5 ml per donor. Generation of cDNA took place in eight separate reactions per sample. With approximately 16 and 10 cycles respectively, two nested PCRs were carried out on TCRalpha and TCRbeta cDNA. From the 5' RACE reads, TCRdb lists one entry per CDR3 protein and no DNA. This sample lists approximately 100,000 distinct CDR3 sequences; its ten largest clones have roughly 12%. The CDR3 is 14 residues long. Looked up from germline, CDR1 is LGHNA and CDR2 is YSLEER. About this clonotype itself: Its antigen is not known.

The chain combines TRBV4-3 with TRBJ2-7. The clonotype comes from a human donor with ulcerative colitis or Crohn's disease, or a healthy co-twin of an affected twin (not recorded which). Material: blood. The CDR3 sequence is CASSQDKGSYEQYF.